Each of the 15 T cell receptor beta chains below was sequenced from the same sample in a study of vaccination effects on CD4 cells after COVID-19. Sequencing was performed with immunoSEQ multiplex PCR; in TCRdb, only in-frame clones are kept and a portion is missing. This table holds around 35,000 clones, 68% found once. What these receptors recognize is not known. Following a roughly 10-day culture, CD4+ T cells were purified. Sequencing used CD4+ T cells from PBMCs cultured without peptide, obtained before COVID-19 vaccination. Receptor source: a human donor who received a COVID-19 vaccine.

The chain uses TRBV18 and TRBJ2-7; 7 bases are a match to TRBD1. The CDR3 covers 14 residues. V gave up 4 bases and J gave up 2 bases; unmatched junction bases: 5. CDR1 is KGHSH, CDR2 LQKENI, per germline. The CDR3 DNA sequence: TGTGCCAGCTCACGAGGGGGCGCAGCCTACGAGCAGTACTTC. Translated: CASSRGGAAYEQYF.

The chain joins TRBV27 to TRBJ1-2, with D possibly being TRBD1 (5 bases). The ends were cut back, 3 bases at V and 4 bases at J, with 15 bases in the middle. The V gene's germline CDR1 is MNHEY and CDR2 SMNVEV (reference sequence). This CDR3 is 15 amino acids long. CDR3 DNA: TGTGCCAGCAGTTTGGAGGGCAGGGTGGGCTATGGCTACACCTTC. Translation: CASSLEGRVGYGYTF.

In DNA, the CDR3 is TGTGCCAGCAGCTCTGAGACTAGCGGGAGTTTTAGCCTCTACGAGCAGTACTTC. Translation: CASSSETSGSFSLYEQYF. J is TRBJ2-7 and V is TRBV5-4; 12 bases map to TRBD2. The V and J ends lost 3 bases and 3 bases, in that order; junction bases with no gene match: 13. The CDR3 length is 18 residues. Germline assignment: CDR1 SGHNT and CDR2 YYREEE (reference sequence). Drawing the rest from reference TRBV5-4 and TRBJ2-7, the complete variable domain is ETGVTQSPTHLIKTRGQQVTLRCSSQSGHNTVSWYQQALGQGPQFIFQYYREEENGRGNFPPRFSGLQFPNYSSELNVNALELDDSALYLCASSSETSGSFSLYEQYFGPGTRLTVT.

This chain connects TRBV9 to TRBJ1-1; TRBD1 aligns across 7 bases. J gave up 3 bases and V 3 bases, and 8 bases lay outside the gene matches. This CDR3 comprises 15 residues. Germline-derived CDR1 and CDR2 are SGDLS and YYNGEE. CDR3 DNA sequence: TGTGCCAGCAGCGCAACCGGGACAGTTGACACTGAAGCTTTCTTT. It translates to CASSATGTVDTEAFF.

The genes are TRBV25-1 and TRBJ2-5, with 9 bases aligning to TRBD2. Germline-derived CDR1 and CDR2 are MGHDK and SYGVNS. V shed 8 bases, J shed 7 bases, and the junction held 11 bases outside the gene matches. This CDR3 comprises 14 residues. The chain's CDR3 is CASAGLASSGTQYF. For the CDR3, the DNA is TGTGCCAGCGCCGGACTAGCGTCCTCCGGGACCCAGTACTTC.

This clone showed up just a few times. The CDR3 here is CASSRSSRAYGYTF. The CDR3 nucleotides are TGTGCCAGCAGCCGCAGTAGCAGGGCCTATGGCTACACCTTC. The chain joins TRBV3-1 (or the pseudogene TRBV3-2) to TRBJ1-2; D may be TRBD1 (5 bases). The ends were cut back, 4 bases at V and 4 bases at J, with 13 bases in the middle. Germline CDR1 reads LGHDT; CDR2 reads YNNKEL (reference sequence). CDR3 size: 14 residues.

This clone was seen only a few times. The CDR3 nucleotides are TGCGCCAGCAGCTCGGCCGACACCGGGGAGCTGTTTTTT. Translation: CASSSADTGELFF. The J gene is TRBJ2-2, the V gene TRBV10-1; D not resolved. Germline V CDR1 and CDR2: WNHNN, SYGVQD (reference sequence). The V and J ends lost 6 bases and 3 bases respectively, with 8 bases between them. The CDR3 covers 13 residues.

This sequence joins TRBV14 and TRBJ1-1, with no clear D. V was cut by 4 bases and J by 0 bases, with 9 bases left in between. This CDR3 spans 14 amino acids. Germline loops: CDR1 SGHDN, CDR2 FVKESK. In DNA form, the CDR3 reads TGTGCCAGCAGCCTCAGGAACATGAACACTGAAGCTTTCTTT. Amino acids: CASSLRNMNTEAFF.

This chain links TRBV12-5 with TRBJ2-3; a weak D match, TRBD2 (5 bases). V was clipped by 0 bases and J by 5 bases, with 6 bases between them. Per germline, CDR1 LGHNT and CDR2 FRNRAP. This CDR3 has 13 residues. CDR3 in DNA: TGTGCTAGTGGTTTGGTCCGGGGAGATACGCAGTATTTT. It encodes CASGLVRGDTQYF.

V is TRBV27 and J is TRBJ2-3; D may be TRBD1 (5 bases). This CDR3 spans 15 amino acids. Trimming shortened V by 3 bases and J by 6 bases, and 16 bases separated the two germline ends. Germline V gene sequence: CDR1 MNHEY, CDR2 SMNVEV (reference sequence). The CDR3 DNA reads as TGTGCCAGCAGTTTTAAGGGTTTGGGGCTGGATACGCAGTATTTT. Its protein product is CASSFKGLGLDTQYF.

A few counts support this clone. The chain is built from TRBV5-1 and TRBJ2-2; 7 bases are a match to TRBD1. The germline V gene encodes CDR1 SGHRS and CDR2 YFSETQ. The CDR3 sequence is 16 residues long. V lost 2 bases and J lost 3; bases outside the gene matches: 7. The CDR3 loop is CASSFAGGRDTGELFF. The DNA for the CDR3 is TGCGCCAGCAGCTTTGCAGGGGGAAGGGACACCGGGGAGCTGTTTTTT.

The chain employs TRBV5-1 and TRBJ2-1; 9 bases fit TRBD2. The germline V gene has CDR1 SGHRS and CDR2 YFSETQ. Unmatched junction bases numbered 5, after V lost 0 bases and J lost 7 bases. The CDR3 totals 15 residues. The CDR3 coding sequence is TGCGCCAGCAGCTTGGTTAGCGGGAGCAGAAATGAGCAGTTCTTC. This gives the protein CASSLVSGSRNEQFF.

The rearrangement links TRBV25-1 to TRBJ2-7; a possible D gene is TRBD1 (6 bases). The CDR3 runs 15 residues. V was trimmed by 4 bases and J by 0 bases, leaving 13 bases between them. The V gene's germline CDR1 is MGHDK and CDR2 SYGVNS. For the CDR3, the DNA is TGTGCCAGCAGTGTGCCCGGGACACTCTCCTACGAGCAGTACTTC. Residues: CASSVPGTLSYEQYF.

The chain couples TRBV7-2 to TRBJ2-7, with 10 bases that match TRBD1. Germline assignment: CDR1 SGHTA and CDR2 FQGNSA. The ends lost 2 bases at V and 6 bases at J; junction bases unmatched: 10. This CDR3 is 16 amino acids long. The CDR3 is CASSLSGGTGALEQYF. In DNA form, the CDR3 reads TGTGCCAGCAGCTTATCTGGCGGGACAGGGGCTCTCGAGCAGTACTTC.

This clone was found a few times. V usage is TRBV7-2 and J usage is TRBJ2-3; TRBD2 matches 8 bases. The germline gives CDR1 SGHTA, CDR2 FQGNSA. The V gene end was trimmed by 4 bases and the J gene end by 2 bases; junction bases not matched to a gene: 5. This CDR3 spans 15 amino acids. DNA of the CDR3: TGTGCCAGCAGCTGGCGAGCGGGGGACACAGATACGCAGTATTTT. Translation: CASSWRAGDTDTQYF.